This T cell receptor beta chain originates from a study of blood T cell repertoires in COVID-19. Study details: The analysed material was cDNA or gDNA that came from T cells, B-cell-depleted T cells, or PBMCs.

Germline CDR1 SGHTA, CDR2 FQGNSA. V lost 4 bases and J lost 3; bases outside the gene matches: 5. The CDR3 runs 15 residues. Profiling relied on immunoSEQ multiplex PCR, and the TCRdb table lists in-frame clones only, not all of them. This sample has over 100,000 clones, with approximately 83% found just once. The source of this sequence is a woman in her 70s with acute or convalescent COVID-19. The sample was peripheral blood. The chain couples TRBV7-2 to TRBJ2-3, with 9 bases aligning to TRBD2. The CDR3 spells CASSSASGTTDTQYF. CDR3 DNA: TGTGCCAGCAGCTCTGCTAGCGGGACAACAGATACGCAGTATTTT.